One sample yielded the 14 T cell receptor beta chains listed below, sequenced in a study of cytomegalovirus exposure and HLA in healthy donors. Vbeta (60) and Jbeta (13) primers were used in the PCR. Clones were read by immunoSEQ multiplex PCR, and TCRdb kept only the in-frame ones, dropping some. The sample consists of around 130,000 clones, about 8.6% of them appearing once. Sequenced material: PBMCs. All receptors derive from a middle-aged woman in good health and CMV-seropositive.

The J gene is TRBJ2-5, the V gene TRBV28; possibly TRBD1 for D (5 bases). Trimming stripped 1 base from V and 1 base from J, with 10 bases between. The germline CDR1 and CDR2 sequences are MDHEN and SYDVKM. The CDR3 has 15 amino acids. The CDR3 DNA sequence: TGTGCCAGCAGTTTATTGGCAGGGTCCCAAGAGACCCAGTACTTC. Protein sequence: CASSLLAGSQETQYF.

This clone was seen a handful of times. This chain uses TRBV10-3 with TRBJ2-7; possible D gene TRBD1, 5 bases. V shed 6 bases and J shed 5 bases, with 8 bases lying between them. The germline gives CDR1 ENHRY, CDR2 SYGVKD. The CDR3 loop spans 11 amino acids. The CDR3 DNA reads TGTGCCATCAGGGGGCAGAACGAGCAGTACTTC. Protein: CAIRGQNEQYF.

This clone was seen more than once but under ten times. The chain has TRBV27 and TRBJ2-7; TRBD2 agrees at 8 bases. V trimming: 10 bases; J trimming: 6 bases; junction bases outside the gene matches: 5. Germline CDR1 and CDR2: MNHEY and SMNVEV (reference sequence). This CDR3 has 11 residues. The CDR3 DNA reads TGTGCCACCGAAAGCGGGGGCGAGCAGTACTTC. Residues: CATESGGEQYF.

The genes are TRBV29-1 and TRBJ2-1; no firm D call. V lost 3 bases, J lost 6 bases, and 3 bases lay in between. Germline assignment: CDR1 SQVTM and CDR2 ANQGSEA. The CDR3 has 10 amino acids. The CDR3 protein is CSVDSNEQFF. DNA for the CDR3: TGCAGCGTTGATAGCAATGAGCAGTTCTTC.

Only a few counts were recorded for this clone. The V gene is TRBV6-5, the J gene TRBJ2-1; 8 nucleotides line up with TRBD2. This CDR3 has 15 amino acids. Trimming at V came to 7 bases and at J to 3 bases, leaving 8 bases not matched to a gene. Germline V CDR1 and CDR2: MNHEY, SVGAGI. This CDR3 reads CASKYPGGGYNEQFF. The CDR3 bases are TGTGCCAGCAAATACCCCGGGGGGGGCTACAATGAGCAGTTCTTC.

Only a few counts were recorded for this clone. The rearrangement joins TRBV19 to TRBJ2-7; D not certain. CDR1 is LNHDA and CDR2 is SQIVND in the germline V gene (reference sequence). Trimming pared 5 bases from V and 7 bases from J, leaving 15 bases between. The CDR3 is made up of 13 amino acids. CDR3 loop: CASSSGYDWEQYF. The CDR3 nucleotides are TGTGCCAGTAGTTCTGGGTACGACTGGGAGCAGTACTTC.

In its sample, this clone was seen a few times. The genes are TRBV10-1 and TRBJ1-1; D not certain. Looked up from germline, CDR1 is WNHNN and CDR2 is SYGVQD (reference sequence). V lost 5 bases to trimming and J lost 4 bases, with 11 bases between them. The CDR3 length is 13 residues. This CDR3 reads CASSLGQTTEAFF. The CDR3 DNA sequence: TGCGCCAGCAGTTTGGGCCAGACCACTGAAGCTTTCTTT.

The CDR3 sequence: CASSLAGGGTQYF. The DNA for the CDR3 is TGTGCCAGCAGCTTAGCCGGCGGGGGGACCCAGTACTTC. The rearrangement joins TRBV7-9 to TRBJ2-5, with 7 bases aligning to TRBD2. The CDR3 consists of 13 residues. Trimming cost V 0 bases and J 7 bases; bases outside gene matches: 2. Germline-derived CDR1 and CDR2 are SEHNR and FQNEAQ (reference sequence).

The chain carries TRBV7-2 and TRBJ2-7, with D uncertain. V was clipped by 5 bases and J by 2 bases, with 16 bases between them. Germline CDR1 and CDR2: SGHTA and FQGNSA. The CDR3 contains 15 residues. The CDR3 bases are TGTGCCAGCAGCCAAGATCACGCCCTAACCTACGAGCAGTACTTC. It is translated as CASSQDHALTYEQYF.

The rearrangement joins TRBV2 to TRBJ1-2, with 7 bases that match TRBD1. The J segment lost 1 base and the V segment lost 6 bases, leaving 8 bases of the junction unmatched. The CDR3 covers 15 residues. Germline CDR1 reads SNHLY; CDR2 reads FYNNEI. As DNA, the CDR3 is TGTGCCAGCAGAGCCGGGACAGCTATTAACTATGGCTACACCTTC. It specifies CASRAGTAINYGYTF.

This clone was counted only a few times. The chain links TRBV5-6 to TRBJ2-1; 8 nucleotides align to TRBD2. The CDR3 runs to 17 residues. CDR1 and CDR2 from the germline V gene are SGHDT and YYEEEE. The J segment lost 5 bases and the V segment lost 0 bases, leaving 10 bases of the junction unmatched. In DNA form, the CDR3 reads TGTGCCAGCAGCTTGGCTCCCCGGGGGGGCAGCCACAATGAGCAGTTCTTC. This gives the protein CASSLAPRGGSHNEQFF.

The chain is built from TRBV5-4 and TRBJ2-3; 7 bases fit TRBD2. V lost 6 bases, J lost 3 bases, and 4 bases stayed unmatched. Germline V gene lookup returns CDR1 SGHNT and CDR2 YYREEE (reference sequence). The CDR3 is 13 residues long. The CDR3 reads CASTRGGTDTQYF. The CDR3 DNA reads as TGTGCCAGCACCCGGGGAGGGACAGATACGCAGTATTTT.

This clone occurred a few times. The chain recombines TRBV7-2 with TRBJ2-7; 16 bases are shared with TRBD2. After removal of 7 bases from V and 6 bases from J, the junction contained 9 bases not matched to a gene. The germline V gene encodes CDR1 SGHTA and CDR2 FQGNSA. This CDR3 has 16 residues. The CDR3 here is CASTKSGLAGGTEQYF. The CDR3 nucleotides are TGTGCCAGCACCAAATCGGGACTAGCGGGGGGGACCGAGCAGTACTTC.

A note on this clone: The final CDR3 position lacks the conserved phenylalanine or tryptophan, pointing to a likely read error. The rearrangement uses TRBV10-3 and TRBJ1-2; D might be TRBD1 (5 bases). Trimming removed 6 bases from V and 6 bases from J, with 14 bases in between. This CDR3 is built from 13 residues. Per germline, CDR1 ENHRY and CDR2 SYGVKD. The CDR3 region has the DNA TGTGCCATCAGGCGAGAAGGGGTTGATGGCTACACCTTA. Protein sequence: CAIRREGVDGYTL.